One TCR beta chain is described in this entry. As yet, its antigen is unknown. The entry originates in a study of blood T cells in healthy people across ages. Study summary: Template switching captured about one barcoded beta molecule per two T cells. Study findings and constraints: Unsorted PBMC material precluded a definitive naive versus antigen-experienced comparison.

Then a second PCR, running roughly 7 to 11 cycles, was carried out with a sample-barcoded 5' primer and a J-beta primer mix. A minimum of 2.5 million CDR3-containing paired-end reads was obtained for each sample. MiXCR was run by TCRdb on the 5' RACE reads, yielding one entry per CDR3 protein. The sample lists about 700,000 distinct CDR3 sequences, less than 40% occurring once. Donors gave 8.5 to 10 milliliters of peripheral blood apiece. Germline V lookup: CDR1 GTSNPN, CDR2 SVGIG (reference sequence). The CDR3 runs to 16 residues. V shed 0 bases and J shed 0 bases, with 14 bases lying between them. The chain employs TRBV30 and TRBJ1-1, with D unresolved. Specimen: blood. The receptor was isolated from a woman aged 80 or older in good health. CDR3 nucleotides: TGTGCCTGGAGTGTACTAAGCAGGCAGGTGAACACTGAAGCTTTCTTT. It specifies CAWSVLSRQVNTEAFF.